What follows are 27 T cell receptor beta chains derived from one specimen sequenced in a study of blood T cell repertoires in COVID-19. Measured with immunoSEQ multiplex PCR; TCRdb has only the in-frame clones, and not every one. Of over 250,000 clones listed, roughly 87% are singletons. Sequencing was done on a sample of peripheral blood. Every receptor here comes from a woman between 25 and 40 years old with acute or convalescent COVID-19.

The rearrangement joins TRBV4-1 to TRBJ2-7; 14 positions agree with TRBD2. Germline trimming cut 4 bases from V and 4 bases from J; bases unmatched to any gene: 6. The CDR3 is 16 residues long. Germline V CDR1 and CDR2: MGHRA, YSYEKL. Here the CDR3 DNA reads TGCGCCAGCAGCCCCACGGGGACTAGCGGGAGATACGAGCAGTACTTC. Protein sequence: CASSPTGTSGRYEQYF.

This chain links TRBV5-1 with TRBJ2-7; 8 bases match TRBD1. The CDR3 contains 19 residues. V lost 4 bases to trimming and J lost 5 bases; unmatched junction nucleotides: 23. Germline V gene lookup returns CDR1 SGHRS and CDR2 YFSETQ. The CDR3: CASSLWGPGRTGQSDEQYF. The CDR3 nucleotides read TGCGCCAGCAGCCTTTGGGGCCCAGGGAGGACAGGGCAATCGGACGAGCAGTACTTC.

In nucleotides, the CDR3 is TGTGCCAGTAGCGACAGATCACTACTATGGGGCTACACCTTC. Protein: CASSDRSLLWGYTF. The gene calls are TRBV19 and TRBJ1-2, with a tentative D call TRBD1 (5 bases). Germline V gene data show CDR1 as LNHDA and CDR2 as SQIVND (reference sequence). There are 14 residues in the CDR3. The germline V and J ends were trimmed by 6 bases and 8 bases, with 19 bases remaining between them.

V and J are TRBV2 and TRBJ2-1; 13 bases line up with TRBD2. Germline CDR1 and CDR2: SNHLY and FYNNEI. Trimming at V came to 3 bases and at J to 5 bases, leaving 1 base not matched to a gene. The CDR3 runs 15 residues. The CDR3 loop reads CASSDGLAGDNEQFF. CDR3 DNA sequence: TGTGCCAGCAGTGACGGACTAGCGGGAGACAATGAGCAGTTCTTC.

The chain combines TRBV14 with TRBJ1-3; perhaps TRBD1 as D (5 bases). The CDR3 covers 15 residues. Trimming took off 3 bases at V and 1 base at J, with 10 bases between the two ends. Germline V gives CDR1 SGHDN, CDR2 FVKESK. CDR3: CASSHQTVSGNTIYF. For the CDR3, the DNA is TGTGCCAGCAGCCACCAGACAGTATCTGGAAACACCATATATTTT.

V gene TRBV5-6 combines with J gene TRBJ1-4; D unclear. Trimming shortened V by 5 bases and J by 2 bases, and 13 bases separated the two germline ends. Germline CDR1 is SGHDT and CDR2 is YYEEEE. This CDR3 comprises 15 residues. The CDR3 loop is CASRRRLETNEKLFF. The CDR3 DNA is TGTGCCAGCAGGCGAAGGTTGGAGACTAATGAAAAACTGTTTTTT.

The chain combines TRBV6-4 with TRBJ2-2; 8 positions agree with TRBD1. This CDR3 is built from 15 residues. J lost 1 base, V lost 10 bases, and 8 bases had no gene match. The V gene's germline CDR1 is MRHNA and CDR2 SNTAGT. The CDR3 loop reads CATASGTGNTGELFF. In DNA, the CDR3 is TGTGCCACCGCTTCCGGGACAGGGAACACCGGGGAGCTGTTTTTT.

The chain combines TRBV5-1 with TRBJ2-7; TRBD2 matches at 13 bases. The V gene's germline CDR1 is SGHRS and CDR2 YFSETQ. The CDR3 sequence is 15 residues long. After removal of 3 bases from V and 2 bases from J, the junction contained 2 bases not matched to a gene. The DNA of the CDR3 is TGCGCCAGCAGCTGGACTAGCGGGAGTCCCTACGAGCAGTACTTC. Translating it yields CASSWTSGSPYEQYF. Full variable domain (rest looked up from reference TRBV5-1 and TRBJ2-7): KAGVTQTPRYLIKTRGQQVTLSCSPISGHRSVSWYQQTPGQGLQFLFEYFSETQRNKGNFPGRFSGRQFSNSRSEMNVSTLELGDSALYLCASSWTSGSPYEQYFGPGTRLTVT.

The gene calls are TRBV4-3 and TRBJ2-3, with 15 bases matching TRBD2. There are 19 residues in the CDR3. V was clipped by 4 bases and J by 3 bases; unmatched bases: 11. Germline V CDR1 and CDR2: LGHNA, YSLEER. CDR3 in DNA: TGCGCCAGCAGCCGCGACCTTCCGGGACTAGCGGGAGGAACAGATACGCAGTATTTT. The encoded protein is CASSRDLPGLAGGTDTQYF.

The table lists this clone with a count of one. The rearrangement joins TRBV6-5 to TRBJ1-4, with D possibly TRBD1 on 6 matching bases. The V end was cut by 2 bases, the J end by 10 bases, with 17 bases between. The germline V gene has CDR1 MNHEY and CDR2 SVGAGI. This CDR3 is 15 amino acids long. CDR3 sequence reads: CASSYQGGSVGKLFF. The DNA of the CDR3 is TGTGCCAGCAGTTACCAAGGGGGAAGTGTAGGAAAACTGTTTTTT.

The chain uses TRBV6-4 and TRBJ2-4, with 7 nucleotides matching TRBD1. There are 16 residues in the CDR3. Trimming at V came to 9 bases and at J to 0 bases, leaving 11 bases not matched to a gene. CDR1 and CDR2 (germline): MRHNA, SNTAGT. The DNA of the CDR3 is TGTGCCAGACTCACCGATACAGGGGCAGCCAAAAACATTCAGTACTTC. It encodes CARLTDTGAAKNIQYF.

This clone was seen only a few times. The rearrangement joins TRBV9 to TRBJ2-2; D is possibly TRBD1 (6 bases). V shed 4 bases and J shed 1 base, with 14 bases lying between them. This CDR3 comprises 16 residues. Germline CDR1 reads SGDLS; CDR2 reads YYNGEE. CDR3 protein: CASSFTGTRNTGELFF. DNA of the CDR3: TGTGCCAGCAGCTTCACCGGGACACGGAACACCGGGGAGCTGTTTTTT.

J is TRBJ2-1 and V is TRBV7-9, with a weak D call TRBD2 (5 bases). Deletions cut 5 bases from V and 9 bases from J, with 14 bases between. CDR1 and CDR2 from the germline V gene are SEHNR and FQNEAQ (reference sequence). This CDR3 contains 13 residues. In nucleotides, the CDR3 is TGTGCCAGCAGCCCTCTCCGGAGCGGTGAGCAGTTCTTC. This translates into CASSPLRSGEQFF.

V usage is TRBV7-2 and J usage is TRBJ2-3; TRBD2 matches at 7 bases. The ends lost 1 base at V and 0 bases at J; junction bases unmatched: 4. This CDR3 comprises 16 residues. Germline CDR1 is SGHTA and CDR2 is FQGNSA. CDR3 amino acids: CASSLVRGFSTDTQYF. The CDR3 DNA reads TGTGCCAGCAGCTTAGTGCGGGGGTTTAGCACAGATACGCAGTATTTT. The full variable domain, rest sourced from reference TRBV7-2 and TRBJ2-3, is GAGVSQSPSNKVTEKGKDVELRCDPISGHTALYWYRQSLGQGLEFLIYFQGNSAPDKSGLPSDRFSAERTGGSVSTLTIQRTQQEDSAVYLCASSLVRGFSTDTQYFGPGTRLTVL.

CDR3 residues: CASSLAISGSGPNEQFF. The CDR3 nucleotides are TGTGCCAGCAGCTTAGCCATTAGCGGGAGCGGACCGAATGAGCAGTTCTTC. This chain uses TRBV7-2 with TRBJ2-1, with TRBD2 matching over 9 bases. CDR1 and CDR2 (germline): SGHTA, FQGNSA. This CDR3 comprises 17 residues. The ends lost 0 bases at V and 7 bases at J; junction bases unmatched: 10. Full variable domain (outside the CDR3, taken from reference TRBV7-2 and TRBJ2-1): GAGVSQSPSNKVTEKGKDVELRCDPISGHTALYWYRQSLGQGLEFLIYFQGNSAPDKSGLPSDRFSAERTGGSVSTLTIQRTQQEDSAVYLCASSLAISGSGPNEQFFGPGTRLTVL.

The chain employs TRBV7-8 and TRBJ2-3; perhaps TRBD2 as D (6 bases). V was clipped by 0 bases and J by 5 bases, with 12 bases between them. The germline CDR1 and CDR2 sequences are SGHVS and FQNEAQ. The CDR3 has 15 amino acids. CDR3 coding DNA: TGTGCCAGCAGCTTAGCGGGAGGATCTGGAGATACGCAGTATTTT. The encoded protein is CASSLAGGSGDTQYF. The full variable domain, completed using reference TRBV7-8 and TRBJ2-3, is GAGVSQSPRYKVAKRGQDVALRCDPISGHVSLFWYQQALGQGPEFLTYFQNEAQLDKSGLPSDRFFAERPEGSVSTLKIQRTQQEDSAVYLCASSLAGGSGDTQYFGPGTRLTVL.

The chain uses TRBV5-1 and TRBJ1-2, with a tentative D call TRBD1 (6 bases). CDR3 size: 13 residues. Trimming cost V 0 bases and J 8 bases, with 11 bases left between them. The germline CDR1 and CDR2 sequences are SGHRS and YFSETQ. This CDR3 reads CASSLAAGVGYTF. Written as DNA, the CDR3 is TGCGCCAGCAGCTTGGCTGCAGGGGTCGGCTACACCTTC.

J is TRBJ1-1 and V is TRBV27; TRBD1 matches at 8 bases. Germline lookup yields CDR1 MNHEY and CDR2 SMNVEV (reference sequence). Trimming at V came to 5 bases and at J to 4 bases, leaving 9 bases not matched to a gene. This CDR3 has 15 amino acids. The CDR3 nucleotides read TGTGCCAGCAGTCTCCGGACAGGGAGGGGCACTGAAGCTTTCTTT. Amino acids: CASSLRTGRGTEAFF.

The genes are TRBV30 and TRBJ1-1; no clear D. The germline CDR1 and CDR2 sequences are GTSNPN and SVGIG (reference sequence). The V gene lost 4 bases and the J gene lost 1 base, with 10 bases spanning the gap. This CDR3 is 13 amino acids long. The CDR3 reads CAWNAGPNTEAFF. CDR3 in DNA: TGTGCCTGGAATGCTGGGCCGAACACTGAAGCTTTCTTT.

In this sample, this clone turned up once. This chain joins TRBV15 and TRBJ2-5, with 10 bases that match TRBD2. In germline, CDR1 is LNHNV, CDR2 YYDKDF (reference sequence). Trimming cost V 3 bases and J 5 bases; bases outside gene matches: 6. The length of the CDR3 is 15 residues. CDR3 in DNA: TGTGCCACCAGCAGTGATAGCGGGAGGCGGGAGACCCAGTACTTC. Its translation is CATSSDSGRRETQYF.

A single count supports this clone. This chain connects TRBV5-4 to TRBJ1-2; D is possibly TRBD1 (5 bases). The V end lost 4 bases, the J end lost 5 bases, and 12 bases lay between the germline ends. From germline, CDR1 is SGHNT and CDR2 YYREEE (reference sequence). This CDR3 comprises 13 residues. In nucleotides, the CDR3 is TGTGCCAGCAGCCCAACCGACAGTTATGGCTACACCTTC. This gives the protein CASSPTDSYGYTF.

This chain uses TRBV29-1 with TRBJ1-2, with D perhaps TRBD1 (5 bases). This CDR3 is built from 13 residues. Germline V gene data show CDR1 as SQVTM and CDR2 as ANQGSEA. The V gene lost 4 bases and the J gene lost 8 bases, with 17 bases spanning the gap. CDR3 loop: CSVVEPGPGGYTF. For the CDR3, the DNA is TGCAGCGTTGTAGAGCCAGGGCCAGGCGGCTACACCTTC.

The genes are TRBV4-1 and TRBJ1-2; TRBD1 matches 9 bases. After removal of 7 bases from V and 4 bases from J, the junction contained 10 bases not matched to a gene. The V gene's germline CDR1 is MGHRA and CDR2 YSYEKL. This CDR3 contains 15 residues. The CDR3 here is CASNQGQGGTYGYTF. The CDR3, as DNA: TGCGCCAGCAACCAGGGACAGGGTGGTACCTATGGCTACACCTTC.

This chain links TRBV2 with TRBJ2-7; the match to TRBD2 covers 12 bases. V dropped 6 bases and J dropped 4; count of bases not matched to a gene: 7. CDR1 is SNHLY and CDR2 is FYNNEI in the germline V gene. The CDR3 is 15 residues long. CDR3 DNA: TGTGCCAGCAGAGCCGGGACTAGCGGGTTGTACGAGCAGTACTTC. It is translated as CASRAGTSGLYEQYF.

The rearrangement joins TRBV6-5 to TRBJ2-3, with 7 bases matching TRBD1. V lost 6 bases to trimming and J lost 3 bases; unmatched junction nucleotides: 9. Germline assignment: CDR1 MNHEY and CDR2 SVGAGI. CDR3 length: 15 residues. Written as DNA, the CDR3 is TGTGCCAGCAGCCGCGTAGACAGGGAAACAGATACGCAGTATTTT. This codes for CASSRVDRETDTQYF.

V usage is TRBV5-1 and J usage is TRBJ2-3; 8 bases agree with TRBD2. There are 14 residues in the CDR3. Losses at the gene ends were 0 bases for V and 4 bases for J; bases not matched to a gene: 1. Germline V gene lookup returns CDR1 SGHRS and CDR2 YFSETQ. The CDR3 region is CASSLVGRADTQYF. The CDR3 DNA sequence: TGCGCCAGCAGCTTGGTCGGGAGGGCAGATACGCAGTATTTT.

The J gene is TRBJ2-2, the V gene TRBV29-1; unclear D gene. V lost 7 bases, J lost 2 bases, and 8 bases lay in between. CDR3 length equals 12 residues. CDR1 is SQVTM, CDR2 ANQGSEA, per germline. CDR3 bases: TGCAGCGCCCATCAAAACACCGGGGAGCTGTTTTTT. Its protein is CSAHQNTGELFF.